This T cell receptor (beta chain) comes out of a study of shared clonotypes between healthy human individuals. Whole-study context: A few men and two women, aged 18 to 49, were donors.

Study-wide points: Naive CD4 clonotype sharing across several donors was about 5%. Relative to clonotypes present in all four donors, those not shared had lower generation probabilities.

Produced via immunoSEQ multiplex PCR; TCRdb's table is partial and in-frame only. The profile shows some 2,000,000 clones, about 95% of them singletons. Naive-designated CD8 cells lacked CD45RO, were positively enriched for CCR7, and omitted terminally differentiated effector memory CD45RA+ cells. Comments on this clone: Antigen specificity is unknown.

This CDR3 contains 15 residues. Germline V gene data show CDR1 as SEHNR and CDR2 as FQNEAQ (reference sequence). With 5 bases clipped from V and 8 bases from J, the junction kept 9 bases outside the gene matches. The material sequenced was naive CD8+ T cells sorted from blood. This TCR came from a man between 18 and 29 years old in good health. The genes are TRBV7-9 and TRBJ1-4; 9 bases fit TRBD1. DNA for the CDR3: TGTGCCAGCAGCGCGTCACAGGGGGCAGACGAAAAACTGTTTTTT. This codes for CASSASQGADEKLFF.